This record concerns one TCR beta chain sequence. Its specificity is not known. CDR3 size: 17 residues. V shed 5 bases, J shed 7 bases, and the junction held 17 bases outside the gene matches. Per germline, CDR1 MDHEN and CDR2 SYDVKM. Combining a sample-barcoded 5' primer with a J-beta primer mix, a second PCR ran for about 7 to 11 cycles. One entry per CDR3 protein, called by TCRdb with MiXCR from the 5' RACE reads. Among over 1,200,000 distinct CDR3 sequences listed, around 59% were seen once. This sample was included in a study of blood T cells in healthy people across ages. Findings of the study overall: A roughly linear age-dependent decrease characterized TCR beta diversity per million T cells. Both naive CD4+ cell counts and diversity were greater in long-lived donors than in aged donors.

Approximately 9 milliliters was the volume of peripheral blood drawn from each donor. Source material: blood. This TCR came from a man younger than 35 in good health. The chain recombines TRBV28 with TRBJ2-1; 7 bases match TRBD1. CDR3 nucleotide sequence: TGTGCCAGCAGTCTCCCATCCTCAGACAGGGTAGGGAATGAGCAGTTCTTC. This encodes CASSLPSSDRVGNEQFF.